The T cell receptor (beta chain) under discussion was sequenced for a study of blood T cell repertoires in COVID-19. Study summary: Acute-phase and convalescent COVID-19 samples originated in the United States, Italy and Spain. Sources were T cells, B-cell-depleted T cells, or PBMCs; the material itself was cDNA or gDNA.

Germline V gene data show CDR1 as MGHRA and CDR2 as YSYEKL. The J segment lost 6 bases and the V segment lost 0 bases, leaving 3 bases of the junction unmatched. This CDR3 has 15 amino acids. Per the original data handling: Estimated nucleated cell counts came from reference gene primer amplification. Sequencing used immunoSEQ multiplex PCR; TCRdb keeps in-frame clones, though not all of them. V, J and clone size were drawn from that table, and D and trimming were deduced from the DNA. This sample has around 300,000 clones, with approximately 85% found just once. This TCR derives from a woman in her 70s with acute or convalescent COVID-19. The rearrangement joins TRBV4-1 to TRBJ2-1; TRBD2 matches at 9 bases. What was sequenced was peripheral blood. The CDR3: CASSQDGRGGNEQFF. The CDR3 DNA follows: TGCGCCAGCAGCCAAGATGGGCGGGGGGGCAATGAGCAGTTCTTC.